The entry below gives a single T cell receptor beta chain sequence along with its context. Its cognate antigen is unknown. Selected positively for CCR7 and CD45RO-negative, naive CD8 cells excluded terminally differentiated effector memory CD45RA+ cells. The data originate from a study of shared clonotypes between healthy human individuals. Regarding the study as a whole: Exclusively blood specimens were collected; tissue repertoires likely differ.

At deep level, the assay was performed. Authors' processing steps: There were no quality scores in the junction-only immunoSEQ sequences, so filtering differed. The repertoire was sequenced with immunoSEQ multiplex PCR; TCRdb's copy has only in-frame clones and lacks some. V and J calls and clone size are as listed in that table; D and trimming were resolved from the DNA. Counted here are around 1.9 million clones, approximately 92% occurring once; the ten biggest clones make up over 1.5%. The V segment lost 2 bases and the J segment 9 bases; nucleotides outside the gene matches: 5. This CDR3 comprises 14 residues. The germline gives CDR1 MNHEY, CDR2 SVGAGI.

Sequencing input: naive CD8+ T cells from PBMCs. The rearrangement joins TRBV6-5 to TRBJ2-1, with 9 nucleotides matching TRBD2. This clonotype was obtained from a man between 18 and 35 years old in good health. Some clones in this sample may be carry-over from other donors' samples. CDR3: CASSYETSGTEQFF. The CDR3 coding sequence is TGTGCCAGCAGTTACGAGACTAGCGGTACTGAGCAGTTCTTC.